This section outlines one T cell receptor (beta chain) sequence together with its context. This clone was seen once. No antigen is known for it. There are no base qualities to consult, and no much larger clone falls within one base. TCRbeta CDR3 regions were amplified from genomic DNA using the immunoSEQ Assay, a bias-controlled multiplex PCR. For the original study's pipeline: Nucleated cell counts per sample were estimated from amplification of reference gene primers within the assay. To quantify the absolute abundance of each unique TCRbeta CDR3 rearrangement, sequence reads were collapsed and filtered. For each sample, productive Simpson clonality was calculated as the square root of Simpson's diversity index over productive rearrangements. What TCRdb holds here is the immuneACCESS table cut down to in-frame rearrangements. Part of the clones is not present; checked against another copy, under half of the missing clones reflect an unresolved V gene, and the others are unexplained. That table supplies the V and J calls and clone size; D and trimming were determined from the DNA. For this sample the table gives some 320,000 clones, of which about nine tenths were detected only once. Jointly, the top ten make up around 2.5% of the sample.

Trimming takes 3 bases from V and 4 bases from J, and the germline ends sit 9 bases apart. CDR1 and CDR2 are drawn from the germline V gene (reference sequence): LNHDA, SQIVND. The CDR3 numbers 13 residues from cysteine through phenylalanine. Just CDR3 DNA is preserved here, 39 bases in frame from base 1. This specimen belongs to a study of blood T cell repertoires in COVID-19 (dated by TCRdb to the early 2020s). The study in broad terms: Samples from collaborators originated in the United States, Italy and Spain and spanned both the acute and convalescent phases of COVID-19. The material from the prospective study consisted of cDNA or gDNA derived from T cells, B-cell-depleted T cells, or PBMCs. Where available, HLA class I and class II types were taken from metadata supplied by the sample provider and were not determined by assay-based typing. Sample metadata almost always included a de-identified subject ID, COVID-19 status, age in years and sex. The samples were drawn from the first 160 participants of the ongoing ImmuneRACE study and from 950 to 1,500 subjects provided by 6 global collaborators. The dataset comprised deeply sampled blood TCRbeta repertoires from subjects exposed to, actively infected with, or recovered from COVID-19. A freely available public database, intended as a resource for researchers studying the immune response to SARS-CoV-2, is where the repertoires were released.

Here is what the overall study found, with its caveats: Clinical and demographic metadata were provided uncurated, with the amount varying by source and participant.

Participants in the prospective study were aged roughly 18 to 90 years, lived in 20 to 25 United States geographic areas, and enrolled through a virtual design. To assign participants to cohorts, the prospective study relied on clinical history that participants themselves reported in a screening survey and a study questionnaire. For ImmuneRACE Cohort 3, a participant was defined as recovered based on two consecutive negative NP/OP PCR tests, clearance by a healthcare professional, or resolution of symptoms. In the prospective study, mobile phlebotomists collected whole blood, serum and a nasopharyngeal or oropharyngeal swab from each participant. Participants in the prospective study had the option to provide additional blood draws and questionnaires over an approximately 2-month period. Before DNA extraction, prospective study blood samples were shipped either frozen or at room temperature.

The sequencing sample was made of PBMCs or T cells enriched from blood (not recorded which). The sequence joins TRBV19 to TRBJ1-1, with the D segment identity uncertain. This receptor was taken from a man between 60 and 70 years old who had recovered from COVID-19. The CDR3 loop reads CASSIEVGTEAFF. The DNA sequence is TGTGCCAGTAGTATTGAGGTGGGCACTGAAGCTTTCTTT.